This TCR beta chain was recorded in a study of blood T cell repertoires in COVID-19. Germline V gene sequence: CDR1 MDHEN, CDR2 SYDVKM. The CDR3 consists of 15 residues. Trimming stripped 6 bases from V and 6 bases from J, with 20 bases between. Sequencing was performed with immunoSEQ multiplex PCR; in TCRdb, only in-frame clones are kept and a portion is missing. In the table there are approximately 15,000 clones, over 75% of which are singletons. The sequencing sample was made of peripheral blood. The sequence was collected from a woman aged 70 to 79 with active COVID-19. The V call is TRBV28, the J call TRBJ1-2; D gene ambiguous. The CDR3, as DNA: TGTGCCAGCAGATCTCCTAGGGAAGGAGGGAATGGCTACACCTTC. Translated: CASRSPREGGNGYTF.